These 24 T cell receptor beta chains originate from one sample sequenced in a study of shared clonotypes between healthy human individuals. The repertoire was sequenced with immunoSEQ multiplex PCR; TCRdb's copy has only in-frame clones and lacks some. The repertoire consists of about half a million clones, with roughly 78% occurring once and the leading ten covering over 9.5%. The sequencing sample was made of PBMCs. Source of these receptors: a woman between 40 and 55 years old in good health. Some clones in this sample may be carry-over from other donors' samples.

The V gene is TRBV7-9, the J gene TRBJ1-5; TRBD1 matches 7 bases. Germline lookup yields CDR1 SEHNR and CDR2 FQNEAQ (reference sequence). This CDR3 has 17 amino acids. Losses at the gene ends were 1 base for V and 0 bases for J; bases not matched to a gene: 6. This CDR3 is CASSLGLGQHSNQPQHF. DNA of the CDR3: TGTGCCAGCAGCTTAGGTTTGGGACAGCATAGCAATCAGCCCCAGCATTTT.

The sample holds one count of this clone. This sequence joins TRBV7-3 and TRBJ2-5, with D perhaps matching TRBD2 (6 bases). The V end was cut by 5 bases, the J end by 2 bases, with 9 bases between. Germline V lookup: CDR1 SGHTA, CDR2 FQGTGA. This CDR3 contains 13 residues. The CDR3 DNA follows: TGTGCCAGCAGCGCCGGGGGTCAAGAGACCCAGTACTTC. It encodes CASSAGGQETQYF.

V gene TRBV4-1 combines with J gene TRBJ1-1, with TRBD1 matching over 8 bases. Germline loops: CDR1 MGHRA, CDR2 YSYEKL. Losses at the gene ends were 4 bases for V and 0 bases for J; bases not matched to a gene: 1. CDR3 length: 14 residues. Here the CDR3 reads CASSRRGLNTEAFF. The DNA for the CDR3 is TGCGCCAGCAGCCGCAGGGGGCTGAACACTGAAGCTTTCTTT.

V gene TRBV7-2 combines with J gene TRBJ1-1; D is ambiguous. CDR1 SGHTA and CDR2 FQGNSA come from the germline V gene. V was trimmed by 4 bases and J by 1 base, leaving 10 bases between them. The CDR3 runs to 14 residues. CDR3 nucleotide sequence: TGTGCCAGCAGCTCGATGTTTGCGAACACTGAAGCTTTCTTT. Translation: CASSSMFANTEAFF. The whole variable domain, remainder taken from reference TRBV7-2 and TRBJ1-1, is GAGVSQSPSNKVTEKGKDVELRCDPISGHTALYWYRQSLGQGLEFLIYFQGNSAPDKSGLPSDRFSAERTGGSVSTLTIQRTQQEDSAVYLCASSSMFANTEAFFGQGTRLTVV.

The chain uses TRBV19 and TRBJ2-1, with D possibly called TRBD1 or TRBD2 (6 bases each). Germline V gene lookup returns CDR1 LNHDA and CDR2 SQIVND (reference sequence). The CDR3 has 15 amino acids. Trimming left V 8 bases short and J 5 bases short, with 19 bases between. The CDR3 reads CASCSGEGGHNEQFF. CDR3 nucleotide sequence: TGTGCCAGTTGCTCGGGAGAGGGGGGACACAATGAGCAGTTCTTC.

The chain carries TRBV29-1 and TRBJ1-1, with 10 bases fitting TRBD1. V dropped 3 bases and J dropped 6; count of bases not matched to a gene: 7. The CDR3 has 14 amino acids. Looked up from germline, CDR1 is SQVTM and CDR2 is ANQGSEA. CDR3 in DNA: TGCAGCGTTGATTGGACAGGGGGAATTTCTGAAGCTTTCTTT. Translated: CSVDWTGGISEAFF. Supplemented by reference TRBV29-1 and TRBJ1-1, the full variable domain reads SAVISQKPSRDICQRGTSLTIQCQVDSQVTMMFWYRQQPGQSLTLIATANQGSEATYESGFVIDKFPISRPNLTFSTLTVSNMSPEDSSIYLCSVDWTGGISEAFFGQGTRLTVV.

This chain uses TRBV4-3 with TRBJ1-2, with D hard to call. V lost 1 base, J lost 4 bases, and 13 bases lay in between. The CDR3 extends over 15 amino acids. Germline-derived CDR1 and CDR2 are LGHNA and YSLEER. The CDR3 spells CASSQGRPTGYGYTF. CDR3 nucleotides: TGCGCCAGCAGCCAAGGACGGCCAACGGGCTATGGCTACACCTTC.

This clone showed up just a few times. CDR3 in DNA: TGTGCCAGTAGTACCCCTGGACATGTCTGCACCGGGGAGCTGTTTTTT. Translation gives CASSTPGHVCTGELFF. The chain links TRBV19 to TRBJ2-2; a possible D gene is TRBD1 (5 bases). The length of the CDR3 is 16 residues. The V gene lost 4 bases and the J gene lost 4 bases, with 16 bases spanning the gap. Germline CDR1 and CDR2: LNHDA and SQIVND (reference sequence).

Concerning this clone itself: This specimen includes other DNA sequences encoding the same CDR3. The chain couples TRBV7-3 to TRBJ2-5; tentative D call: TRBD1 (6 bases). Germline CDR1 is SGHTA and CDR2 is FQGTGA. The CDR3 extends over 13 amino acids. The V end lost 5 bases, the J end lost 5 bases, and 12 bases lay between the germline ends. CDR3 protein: CASSPGQGETQYF. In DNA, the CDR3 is TGTGCCAGCAGCCCGGGGCAGGGGGAGACCCAGTACTTC.

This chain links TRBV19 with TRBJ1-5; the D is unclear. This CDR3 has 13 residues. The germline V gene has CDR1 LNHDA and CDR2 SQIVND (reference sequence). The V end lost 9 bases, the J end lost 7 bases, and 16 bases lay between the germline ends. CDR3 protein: CASSGDLRQPQHF. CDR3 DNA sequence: TGTGCCAGCAGCGGCGACTTGCGCCAGCCCCAGCATTTT.

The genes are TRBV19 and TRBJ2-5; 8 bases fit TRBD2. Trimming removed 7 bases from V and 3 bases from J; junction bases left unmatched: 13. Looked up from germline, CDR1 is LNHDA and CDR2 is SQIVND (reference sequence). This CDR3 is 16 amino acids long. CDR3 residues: CASKGAGGSWEETQYF. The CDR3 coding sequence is TGTGCCAGTAAAGGGGCGGGAGGCTCGTGGGAAGAGACCCAGTACTTC.

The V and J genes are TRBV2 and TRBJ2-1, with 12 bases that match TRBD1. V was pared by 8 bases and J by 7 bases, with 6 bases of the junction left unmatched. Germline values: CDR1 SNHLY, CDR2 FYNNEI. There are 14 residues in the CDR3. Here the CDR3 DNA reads TGTGCCAGCTGGGAGGGACAGGGGGCAAATGAGCAGTTCTTC. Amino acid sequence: CASWEGQGANEQFF.

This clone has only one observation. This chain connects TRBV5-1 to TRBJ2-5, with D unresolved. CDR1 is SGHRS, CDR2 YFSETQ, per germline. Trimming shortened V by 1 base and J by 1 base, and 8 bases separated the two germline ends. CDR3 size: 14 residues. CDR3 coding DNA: TGCGCCAGCAGCTTGTCTGCTAGCCAAGAGACCCAGTACTTC. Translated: CASSLSASQETQYF.

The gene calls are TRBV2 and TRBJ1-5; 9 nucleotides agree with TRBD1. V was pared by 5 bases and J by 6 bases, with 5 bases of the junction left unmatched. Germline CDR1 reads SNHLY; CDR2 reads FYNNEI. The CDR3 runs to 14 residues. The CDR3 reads CASSRDRVIQPQHF. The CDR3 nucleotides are TGTGCCAGCAGTAGGGACAGGGTGATTCAGCCCCAGCATTTT.

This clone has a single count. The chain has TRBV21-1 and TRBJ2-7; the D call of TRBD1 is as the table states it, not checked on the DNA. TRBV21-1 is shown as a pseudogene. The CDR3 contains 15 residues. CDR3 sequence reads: CASSKAPDNSYEQYF. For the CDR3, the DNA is TGTGCCAGCAGCAAGGCACCCGACAACTCCTACGAGCAGTACTTC.

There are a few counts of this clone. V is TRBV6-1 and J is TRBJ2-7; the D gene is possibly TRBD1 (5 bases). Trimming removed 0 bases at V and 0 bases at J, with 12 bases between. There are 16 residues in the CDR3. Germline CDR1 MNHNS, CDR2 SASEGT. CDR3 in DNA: TGTGCCAGCAGTGAAGCGCTTTTAGACAGCTCCTACGAGCAGTACTTC. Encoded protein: CASSEALLDSSYEQYF.

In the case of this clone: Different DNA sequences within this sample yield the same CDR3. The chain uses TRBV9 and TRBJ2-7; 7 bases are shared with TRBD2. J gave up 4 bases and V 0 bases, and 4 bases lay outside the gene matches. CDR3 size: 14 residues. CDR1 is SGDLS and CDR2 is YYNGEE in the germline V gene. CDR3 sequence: CASSVGGGTYEQYF. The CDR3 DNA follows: TGTGCCAGCAGCGTAGGGGGAGGGACGTACGAGCAGTACTTC.

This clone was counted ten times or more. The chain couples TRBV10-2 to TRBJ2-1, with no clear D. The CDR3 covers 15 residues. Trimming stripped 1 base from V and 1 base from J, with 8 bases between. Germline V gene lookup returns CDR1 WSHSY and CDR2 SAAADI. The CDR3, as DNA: TGCGCCAGCAGTGAGTATGCTAGATCCTACAATGAGCAGTTCTTC. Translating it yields CASSEYARSYNEQFF.

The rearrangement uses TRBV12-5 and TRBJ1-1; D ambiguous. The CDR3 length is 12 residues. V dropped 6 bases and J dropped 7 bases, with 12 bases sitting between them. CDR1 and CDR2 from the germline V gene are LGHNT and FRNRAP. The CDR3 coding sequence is TGTGCTAGTGGCCGGACCGTCCGTGAAGCTTTCTTT. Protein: CASGRTVREAFF.

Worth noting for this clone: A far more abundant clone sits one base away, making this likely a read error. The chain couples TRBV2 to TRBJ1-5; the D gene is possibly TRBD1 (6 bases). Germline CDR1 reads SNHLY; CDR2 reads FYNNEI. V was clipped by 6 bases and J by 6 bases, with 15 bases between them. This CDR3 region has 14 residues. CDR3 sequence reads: CASSPEGEAQPQHF. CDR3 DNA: TGTGCCAGCAGCCCGGAGGGGGAGGCTCAGCCCCAGCATTTT.

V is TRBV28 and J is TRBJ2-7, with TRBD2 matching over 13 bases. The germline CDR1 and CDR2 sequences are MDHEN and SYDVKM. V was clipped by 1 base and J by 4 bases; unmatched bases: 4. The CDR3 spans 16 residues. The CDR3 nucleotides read TGTGCCAGCAGTTTATTAGGACTAGCGGGAGAGTACGAGCAGTACTTC. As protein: CASSLLGLAGEYEQYF. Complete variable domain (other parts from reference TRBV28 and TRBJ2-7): DVKVTQSSRYLVKRTGEKVFLECVQDMDHENMFWYRQDPGLGLRLIYFSYDVKMKEKGDIPEGYSVSREKKERFSLILESASTNQTSMYLCASSLLGLAGEYEQYFGPGTRLTVT.

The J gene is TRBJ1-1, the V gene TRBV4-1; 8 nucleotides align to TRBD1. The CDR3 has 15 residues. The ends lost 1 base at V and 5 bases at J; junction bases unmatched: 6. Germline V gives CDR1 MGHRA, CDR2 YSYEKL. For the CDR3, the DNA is TGCGCCAGCAGCCAAGGAACAGGGGGTAGGACTGAAGCTTTCTTT. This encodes CASSQGTGGRTEAFF.

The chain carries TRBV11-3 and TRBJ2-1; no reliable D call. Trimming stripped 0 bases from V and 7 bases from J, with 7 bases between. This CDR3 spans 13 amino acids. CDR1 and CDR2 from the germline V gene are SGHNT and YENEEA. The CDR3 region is CASSLDSENEQFF. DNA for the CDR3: TGTGCCAGCAGCTTAGACTCGGAGAATGAGCAGTTCTTC.

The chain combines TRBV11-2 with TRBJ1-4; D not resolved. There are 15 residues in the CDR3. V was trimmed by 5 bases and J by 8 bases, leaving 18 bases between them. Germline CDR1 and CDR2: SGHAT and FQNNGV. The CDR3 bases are TGTGCCAGCAGCCTACGACCGATTCCCGGGGAAAAACTGTTTTTT. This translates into CASSLRPIPGEKLFF.